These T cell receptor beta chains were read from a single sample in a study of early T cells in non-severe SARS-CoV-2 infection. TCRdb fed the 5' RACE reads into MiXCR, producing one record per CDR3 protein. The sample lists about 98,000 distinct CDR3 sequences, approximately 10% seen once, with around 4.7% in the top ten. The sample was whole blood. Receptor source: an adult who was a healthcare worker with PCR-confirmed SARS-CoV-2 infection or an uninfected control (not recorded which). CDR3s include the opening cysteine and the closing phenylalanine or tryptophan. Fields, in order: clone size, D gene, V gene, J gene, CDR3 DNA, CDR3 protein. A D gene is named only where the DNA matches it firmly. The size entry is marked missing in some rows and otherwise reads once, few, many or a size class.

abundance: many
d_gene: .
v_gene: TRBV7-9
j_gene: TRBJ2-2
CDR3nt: TGTGCCAGCAGCTTAGATCCCCGCGCGGAGAACGGGGAGCTGTTTTTT
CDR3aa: CASSLDPRAENGELFF

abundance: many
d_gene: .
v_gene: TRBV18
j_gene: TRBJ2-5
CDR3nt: TGTGCCAGCTCACCGTTCACCGAGACCCAGTACTTC
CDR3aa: CASSPFTETQYF

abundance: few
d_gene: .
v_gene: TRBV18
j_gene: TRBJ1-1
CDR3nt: TGTGCCAGCTCACCACGGAACACTGAAGTTTTCTTT
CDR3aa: CASSPRNTEVFF

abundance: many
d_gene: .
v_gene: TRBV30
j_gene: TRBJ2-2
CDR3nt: TGTGCCTGGAGAATAGGGACATCAACCGGGGAGCTGTTTTTT
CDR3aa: CAWRIGTSTGELFF

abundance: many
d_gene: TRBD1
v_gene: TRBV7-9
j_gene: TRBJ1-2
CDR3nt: TGTGCCAGCAGCCCGGACAGGGAAGATGGCTACACCTTC
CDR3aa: CASSPDREDGYTF

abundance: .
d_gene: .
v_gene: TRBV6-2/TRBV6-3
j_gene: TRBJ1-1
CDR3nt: TGTGCCAGCAACTCCCGAATCCAAGCTTTCTTT
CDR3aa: CASNSRIQAFF

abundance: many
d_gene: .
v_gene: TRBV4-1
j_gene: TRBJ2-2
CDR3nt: TGCGCCAGCACCGGGCCTCAAAGGGGCACCGGGGAGCTGTTTTTT
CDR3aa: CASTGPQRGTGELFF

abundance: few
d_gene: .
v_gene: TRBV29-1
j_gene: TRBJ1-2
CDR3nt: TGCAGCGTTGGGGGAGACGAGTCCTATGGCTACACCTTC
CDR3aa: CSVGGDESYGYTF

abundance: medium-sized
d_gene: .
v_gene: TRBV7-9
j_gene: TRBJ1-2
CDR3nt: TGTGCCAGCAGCTTAGAGGTGGCAGTCTATGGCTACACCTTC
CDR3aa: CASSLEVAVYGYTF

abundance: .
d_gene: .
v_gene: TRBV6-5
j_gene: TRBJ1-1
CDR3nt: TGTGCCAGCAGTTACCGGGACTTGAACACTGAAGCTTTCTTT
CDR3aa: CASSYRDLNTEAFF

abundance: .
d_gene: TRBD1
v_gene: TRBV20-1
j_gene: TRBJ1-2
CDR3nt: TGCAGTGCTAGCCCGGGACAGGGCGCTGGCTACACCTTC
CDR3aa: CSASPGQGAGYTF

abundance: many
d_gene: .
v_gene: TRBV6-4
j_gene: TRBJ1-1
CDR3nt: TGTGCCAGCTTACACCCCGCGACAGAAGGGACTGAAGCTTTCTTT
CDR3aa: CASLHPATEGTEAFF

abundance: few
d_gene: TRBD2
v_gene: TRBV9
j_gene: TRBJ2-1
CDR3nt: TGTGCCAGCAGCGTAGCTAGCGGGGGTTACAATGAGCAGTTCTTC
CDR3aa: CASSVASGGYNEQFF

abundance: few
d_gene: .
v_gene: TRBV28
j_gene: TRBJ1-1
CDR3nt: TGTGCCAGCAGTTTACGCGGCTCTGAAGCTTTCTTT
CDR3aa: CASSLRGSEAFF

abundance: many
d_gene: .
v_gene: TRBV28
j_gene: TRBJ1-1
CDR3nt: TGTGCCAGCAGGTCCGGGGGGCCGAACACTGAAGCTTTCTTT
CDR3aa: CASRSGGPNTEAFF

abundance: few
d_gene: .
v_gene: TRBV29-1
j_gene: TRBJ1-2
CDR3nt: TGCAGCGTTGAGAGGGATGGAGGCTACACCTTC
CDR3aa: CSVERDGGYTF

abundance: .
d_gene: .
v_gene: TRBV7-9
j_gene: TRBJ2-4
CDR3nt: TGTGCCAGCAGCTCGGGCAGGGATAGCATTCAGTACTTC
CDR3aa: CASSSGRDSIQYF

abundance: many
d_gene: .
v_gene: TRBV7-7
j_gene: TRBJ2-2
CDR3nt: TGTGCTAGCAGCTTAGGTCTGATGAACACCGGGGAGCTGTTTTTT
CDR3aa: CASSLGLMNTGELFF

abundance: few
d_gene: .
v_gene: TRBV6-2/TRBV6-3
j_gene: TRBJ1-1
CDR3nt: TGTGCCAGCAGTTACTCGGTAGGGACCTCTGAAGCTTTCTTT
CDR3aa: CASSYSVGTSEAFF

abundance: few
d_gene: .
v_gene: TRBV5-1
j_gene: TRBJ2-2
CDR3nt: TGCGCCAGCAGCTTGCGGTCCGGACTATACACCGGGGAGCTGTTTTTT
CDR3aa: CASSLRSGLYTGELFF

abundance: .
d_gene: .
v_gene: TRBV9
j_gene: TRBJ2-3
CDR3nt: TGTGCCAGCAGCGTAGTATCAGCAGATACGCAGTATTTT
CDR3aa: CASSVVSADTQYF

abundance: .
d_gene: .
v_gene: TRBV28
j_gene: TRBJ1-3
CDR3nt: TGTGCCAGCAGTTTGTTTGGCAACGGAAACACCATATATTTT
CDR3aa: CASSLFGNGNTIYF

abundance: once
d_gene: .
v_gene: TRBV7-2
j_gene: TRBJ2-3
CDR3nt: TGTGCCAGCAGCCCCGACAGAGCCACTACGCAGTATTTT
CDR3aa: CASSPDRATTQYF

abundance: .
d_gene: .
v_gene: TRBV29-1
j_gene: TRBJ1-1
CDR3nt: TGCAGCGTTGAGGAGGGAACTGAAGCTTTCTTT
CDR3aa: CSVEEGTEAFF

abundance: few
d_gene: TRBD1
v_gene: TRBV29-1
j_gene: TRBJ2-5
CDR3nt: TGCAGCGTTGATGACAGGGCAGGCCAAGAGACCCAGTACTTC
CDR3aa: CSVDDRAGQETQYF

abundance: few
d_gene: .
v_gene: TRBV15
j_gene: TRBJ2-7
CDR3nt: TGTGCCACCAGCCCAATGGGGGGAACCGAGCAGTACTTC
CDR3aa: CATSPMGGTEQYF

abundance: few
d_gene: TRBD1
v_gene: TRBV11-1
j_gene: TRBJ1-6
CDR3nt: TGTGCCAGTCGGACAGGGAATTCACCCCTCCACTTT
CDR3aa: CASRTGNSPLHF

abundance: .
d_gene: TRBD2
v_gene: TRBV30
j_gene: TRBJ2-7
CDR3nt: TGTGCCTGGAGTATTAGCGGGGGGTTCTACGAGCAGTACTTC
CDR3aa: CAWSISGGFYEQYF

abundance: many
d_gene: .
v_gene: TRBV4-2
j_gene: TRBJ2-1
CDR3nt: TGTGCCAGCAGCCCTTGGGACGGCGACAATGAGCAGTTCTTC
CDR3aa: CASSPWDGDNEQFF

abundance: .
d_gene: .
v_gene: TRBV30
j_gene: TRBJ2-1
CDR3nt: TGTGCCTGGACCTGGGGCTCCTACAATGAGCAGTTCTTC
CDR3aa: CAWTWGSYNEQFF

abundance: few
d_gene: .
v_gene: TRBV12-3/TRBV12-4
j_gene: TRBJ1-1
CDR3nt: TGTGCCAGCAGGCTACAGGGAGGCACTGAAGCTTTCTTT
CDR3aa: CASRLQGGTEAFF

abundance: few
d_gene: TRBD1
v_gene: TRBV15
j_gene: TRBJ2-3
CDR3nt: TGTGCCACCAGCAGAGCCCGGGGGGACAGGGGAGATACGCAGTATTTT
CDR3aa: CATSRARGDRGDTQYF